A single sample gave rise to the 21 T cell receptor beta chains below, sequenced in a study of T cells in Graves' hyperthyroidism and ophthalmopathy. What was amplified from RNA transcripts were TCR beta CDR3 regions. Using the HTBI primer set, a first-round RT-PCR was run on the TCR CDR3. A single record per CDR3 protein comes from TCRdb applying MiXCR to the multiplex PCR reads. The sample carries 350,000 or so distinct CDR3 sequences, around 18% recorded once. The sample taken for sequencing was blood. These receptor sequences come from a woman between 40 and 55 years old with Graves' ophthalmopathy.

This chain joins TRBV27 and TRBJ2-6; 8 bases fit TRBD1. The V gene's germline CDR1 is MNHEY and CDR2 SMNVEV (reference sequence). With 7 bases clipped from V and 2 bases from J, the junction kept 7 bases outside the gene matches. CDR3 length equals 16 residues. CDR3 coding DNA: TGTGCCAGCAAGTACGCAGGGGGCGCTGGGGCCAACGTCCTGACTTTC. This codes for CASKYAGGAGANVLTF. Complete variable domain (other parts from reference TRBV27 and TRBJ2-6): EAQVTQNPRYLITVTGKKLTVTCSQNMNHEYMSWYRQDPGLGLRQIYYSMNVEVTDKGDVPEGYKVSRKEKRNFPLILESPSPNQTSLYFCASKYAGGAGANVLTFGAGSRLTVL.

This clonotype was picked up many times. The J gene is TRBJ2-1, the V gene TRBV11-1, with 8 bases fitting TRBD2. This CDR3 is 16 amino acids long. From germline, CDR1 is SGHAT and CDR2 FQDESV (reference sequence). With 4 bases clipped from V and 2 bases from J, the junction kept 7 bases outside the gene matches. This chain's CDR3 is CASSSRGRLAYNEQFF. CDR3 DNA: TGTGCCAGCAGCTCTCGCGGGAGGTTAGCCTACAATGAGCAGTTCTTC. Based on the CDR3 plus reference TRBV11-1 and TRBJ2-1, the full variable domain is EAEVAQSPRYKITEKSQAVAFWCDPISGHATLYWYRQILGQGPELLVQFQDESVVDDSQLPKDRFSAERLKGVDSTLKIQPAELGDSAMYLCASSSRGRLAYNEQFFGPGTRLTVL.

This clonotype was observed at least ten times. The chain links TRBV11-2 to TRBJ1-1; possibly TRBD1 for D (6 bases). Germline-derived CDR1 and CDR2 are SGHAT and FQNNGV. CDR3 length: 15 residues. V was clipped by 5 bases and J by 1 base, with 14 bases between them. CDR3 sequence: CASSTEQGRNTEAFF. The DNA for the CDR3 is TGTGCCAGCAGCACCGAACAGGGTAGGAACACTGAAGCTTTCTTT.

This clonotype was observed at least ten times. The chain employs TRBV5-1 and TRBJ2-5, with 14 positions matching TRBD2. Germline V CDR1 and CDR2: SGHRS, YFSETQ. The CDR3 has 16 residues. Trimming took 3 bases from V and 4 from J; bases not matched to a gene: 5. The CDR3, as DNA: TGCGCCAGCAGCTCCAACGGACTAGCGGGAGGAGAGACCCAGTACTTC. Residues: CASSSNGLAGGETQYF. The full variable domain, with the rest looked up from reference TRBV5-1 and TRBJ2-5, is KAGVTQTPRYLIKTRGQQVTLSCSPISGHRSVSWYQQTPGQGLQFLFEYFSETQRNKGNFPGRFSGRQFSNSRSEMNVSTLELGDSALYLCASSSNGLAGGETQYFGPGTRLLVL.

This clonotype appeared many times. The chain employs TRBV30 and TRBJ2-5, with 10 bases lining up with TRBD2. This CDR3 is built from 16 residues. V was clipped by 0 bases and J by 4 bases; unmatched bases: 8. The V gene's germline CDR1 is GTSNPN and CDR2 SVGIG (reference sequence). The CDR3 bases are TGTGCCTGGAGTGTACTAGCGGCTAGCGGGAGAGAGACCCAGTACTTC. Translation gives CAWSVLAASGRETQYF.

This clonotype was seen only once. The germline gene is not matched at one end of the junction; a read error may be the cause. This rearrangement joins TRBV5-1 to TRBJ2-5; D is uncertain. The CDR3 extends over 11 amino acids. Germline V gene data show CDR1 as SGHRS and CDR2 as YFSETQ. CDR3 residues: CSSSFQETQYF. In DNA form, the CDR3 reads TGCTCCAGCAGCTTTCAAGAGACCCAGTACTTC.

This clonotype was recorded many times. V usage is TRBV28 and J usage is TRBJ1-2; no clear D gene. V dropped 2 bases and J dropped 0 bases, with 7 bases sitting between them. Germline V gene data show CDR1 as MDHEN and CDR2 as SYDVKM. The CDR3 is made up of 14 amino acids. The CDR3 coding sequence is TGTGCCAGCAGTTTAGAGATGCCTAACTATGGCTACACCTTC. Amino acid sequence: CASSLEMPNYGYTF.

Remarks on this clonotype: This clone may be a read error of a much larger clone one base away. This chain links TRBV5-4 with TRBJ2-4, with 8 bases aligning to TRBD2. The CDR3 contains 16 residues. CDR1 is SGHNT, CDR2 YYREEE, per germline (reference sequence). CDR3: CASSLDQAGAKDIQYF. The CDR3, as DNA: TGTGCCAGCAGCTTGGATCAAGCGGGAGCCAAAGACATTCAGTACTTC.

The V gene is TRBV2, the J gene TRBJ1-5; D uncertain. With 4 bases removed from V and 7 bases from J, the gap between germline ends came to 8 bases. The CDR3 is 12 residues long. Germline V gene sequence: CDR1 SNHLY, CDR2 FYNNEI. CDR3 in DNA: TGTGCCAGCAGTGTAATTGGGCAGCCCCAGCATTTT. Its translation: CASSVIGQPQHF.

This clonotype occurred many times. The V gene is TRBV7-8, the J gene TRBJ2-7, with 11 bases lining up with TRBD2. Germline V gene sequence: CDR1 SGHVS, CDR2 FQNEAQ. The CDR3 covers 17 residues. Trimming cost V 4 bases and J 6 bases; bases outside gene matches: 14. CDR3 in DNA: TGTGCCAGCAGCTCAAAGCGCGGGCTAGCGGGAGGATGCGAGCAGTACTTC. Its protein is CASSSKRGLAGGCEQYF.

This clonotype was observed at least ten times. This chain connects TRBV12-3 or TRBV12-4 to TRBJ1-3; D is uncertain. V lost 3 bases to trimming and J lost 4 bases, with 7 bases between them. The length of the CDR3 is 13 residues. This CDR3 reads CASSFNSGNTIYF. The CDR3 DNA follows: TGTGCCAGCAGTTTCAACAGCGGAAACACCATATATTTT.

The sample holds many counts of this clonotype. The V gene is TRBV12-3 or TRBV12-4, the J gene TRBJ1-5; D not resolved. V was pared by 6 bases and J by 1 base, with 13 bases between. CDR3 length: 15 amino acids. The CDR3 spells CASSRTEPSNQPQHF. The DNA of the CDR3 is TGTGCCAGCAGCCGAACAGAGCCGAGCAATCAGCCCCAGCATTTT.

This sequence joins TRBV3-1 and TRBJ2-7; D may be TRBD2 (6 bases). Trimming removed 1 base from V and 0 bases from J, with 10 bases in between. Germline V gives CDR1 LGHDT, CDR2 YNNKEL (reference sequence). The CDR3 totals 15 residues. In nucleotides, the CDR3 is TGTGCCAGCAGCCAAGCCTCTAGCGTCTCCTACGAGCAGTACTTC. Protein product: CASSQASSVSYEQYF.

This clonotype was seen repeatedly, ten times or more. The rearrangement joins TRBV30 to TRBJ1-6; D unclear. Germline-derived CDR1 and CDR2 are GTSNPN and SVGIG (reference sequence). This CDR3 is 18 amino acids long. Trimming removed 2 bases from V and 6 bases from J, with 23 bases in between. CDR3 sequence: CAWSPLGRIQTPNSPLHF. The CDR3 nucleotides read TGTGCCTGGAGTCCACTCGGACGGATTCAGACCCCTAATTCACCCCTCCACTTT.

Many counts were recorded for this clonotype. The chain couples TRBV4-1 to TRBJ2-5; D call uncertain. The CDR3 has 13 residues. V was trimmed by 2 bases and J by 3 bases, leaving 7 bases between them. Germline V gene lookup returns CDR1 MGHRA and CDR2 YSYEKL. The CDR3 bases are TGCGCCAGCAGCCAATTTAGGGAAGAGACCCAGTACTTC. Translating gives CASSQFREETQYF.

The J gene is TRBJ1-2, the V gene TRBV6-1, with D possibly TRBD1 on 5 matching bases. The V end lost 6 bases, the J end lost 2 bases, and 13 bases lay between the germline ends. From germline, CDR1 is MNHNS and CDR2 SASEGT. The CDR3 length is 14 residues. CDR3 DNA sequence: TGTGCCAGCAGGCTAGGGGCCTCCAACTATGGCTACACCTTC. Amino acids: CASRLGASNYGYTF.

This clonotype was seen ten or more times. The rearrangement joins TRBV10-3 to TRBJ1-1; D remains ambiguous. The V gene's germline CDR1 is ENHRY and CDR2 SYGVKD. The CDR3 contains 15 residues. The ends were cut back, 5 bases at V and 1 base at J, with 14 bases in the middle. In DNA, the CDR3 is TGTGCCATCAGTCCCCGGAAGGGTGAGAACACTGAAGCTTTCTTT. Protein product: CAISPRKGENTEAFF.

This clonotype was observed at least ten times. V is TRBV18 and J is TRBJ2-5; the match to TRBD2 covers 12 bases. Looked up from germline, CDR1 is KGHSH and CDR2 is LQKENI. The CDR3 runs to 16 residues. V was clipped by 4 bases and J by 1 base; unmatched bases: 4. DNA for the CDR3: TGTGCCAGCTCACGCGGACTAGCGGGAAGCCAAGAGACCCAGTACTTC. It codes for CASSRGLAGSQETQYF.

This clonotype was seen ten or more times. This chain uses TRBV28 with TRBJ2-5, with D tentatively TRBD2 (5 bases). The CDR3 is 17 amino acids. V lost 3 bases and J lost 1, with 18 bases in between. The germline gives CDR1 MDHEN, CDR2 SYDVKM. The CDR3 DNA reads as TGTGCCAGCAGTTTGGGTCCCGGACGGGAAGTCCAAGAGACCCAGTACTTC. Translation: CASSLGPGREVQETQYF.

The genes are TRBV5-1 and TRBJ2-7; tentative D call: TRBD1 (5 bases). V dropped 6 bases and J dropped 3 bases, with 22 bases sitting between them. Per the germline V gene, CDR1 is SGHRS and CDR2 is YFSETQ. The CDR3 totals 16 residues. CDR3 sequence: CASKRLTGDSNYEQYF. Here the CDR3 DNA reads TGCGCCAGCAAACGGCTCACTGGCGACAGTAACTACGAGCAGTACTTC.

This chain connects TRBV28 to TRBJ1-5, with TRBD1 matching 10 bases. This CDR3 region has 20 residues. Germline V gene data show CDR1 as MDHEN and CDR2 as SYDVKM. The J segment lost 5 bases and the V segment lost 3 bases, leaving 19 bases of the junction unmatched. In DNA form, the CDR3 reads TGTGCCAGCAGTTTTCTAATTTCACGATGGACAGGGGGGTCGGATCAGCCCCAGCATTTT. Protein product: CASSFLISRWTGGSDQPQHF. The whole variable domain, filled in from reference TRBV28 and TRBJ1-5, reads DVKVTQSSRYLVKRTGEKVFLECVQDMDHENMFWYRQDPGLGLRLIYFSYDVKMKEKGDIPEGYSVSREKKERFSLILESASTNQTSMYLCASSFLISRWTGGSDQPQHFGDGTRLSIL.